This T cell receptor beta chain was profiled in a study of T cell responses to AZD1222 COVID-19 vaccine. The CDR3 length is 11 residues. V lost 7 bases and J 4 bases, leaving 8 bases between the germline ends. Germline V gene data show CDR1 as GTSNPN and CDR2 as SVGIG (reference sequence). Only in-frame clones appear in the TCRdb table, and some are missing; sequencing was by immunoSEQ multiplex PCR. The table has approximately 150,000 clones, about 86% seen once. Study outcomes and limitations: Unmutated variant regions reportedly attract nearly half of all spike-specific TCRs. Donors in the cohort were predominantly white British and more often female, and clonal diversity was possibly underestimated.

For this clone: Its target is unknown.

The receptor comes from an adult who received the AZD1222 COVID-19 vaccine. This sample comprised peripheral blood, obtained 28 days after the second AZD1222 dose. The chain employs TRBV30 and TRBJ1-5; no clear D. Here the CDR3 reads CASGLNQPQHF. In DNA, the CDR3 is TGTGCCTCGGGCCTGAATCAGCCCCAGCATTTT.